The T cell receptor (beta chain) described here comes from a study of CD8+ T cells in alopecia areata. Study information: Treatment comprised oral tofacitinib, 5 to 10 mg twice daily, in treated patients.

Once RNA had been extracted, it was reverse transcribed into cDNA to act as the sequencing template. Sequencing used immunoSEQ multiplex PCR; TCRdb keeps in-frame clones, though not all of them. The data hold over 50,000 clones, with around half observed a single time. As for this clone: Its specificity is not known.

Germline-derived CDR1 and CDR2 are MNHEY and SMNVEV (reference sequence). This CDR3 has 15 residues. Study results and limitations: Normal skin contains resident alphabeta T cells, and these are also sequenced in scalp samples. Although TCR sharing was seen in mice, sharing across patients was less clear, possibly for HLA-related reasons.

Specimen: CD8+ T cells sorted from blood, collected at week 0. This chain uses TRBV27 with TRBJ2-7; TRBD2 is a possible D gene (5 bases). The DNA matches TRBJ2-1 better at its end, which makes the J call doubtful. The clonotype originates from a human donor with alopecia areata. The CDR3, as DNA: TGTGCCAGCAGTTCCTCCCCTGCTAGCATAGATGAGCAGTTCTTC. This sequence encodes CASSSSPASIDEQFF.